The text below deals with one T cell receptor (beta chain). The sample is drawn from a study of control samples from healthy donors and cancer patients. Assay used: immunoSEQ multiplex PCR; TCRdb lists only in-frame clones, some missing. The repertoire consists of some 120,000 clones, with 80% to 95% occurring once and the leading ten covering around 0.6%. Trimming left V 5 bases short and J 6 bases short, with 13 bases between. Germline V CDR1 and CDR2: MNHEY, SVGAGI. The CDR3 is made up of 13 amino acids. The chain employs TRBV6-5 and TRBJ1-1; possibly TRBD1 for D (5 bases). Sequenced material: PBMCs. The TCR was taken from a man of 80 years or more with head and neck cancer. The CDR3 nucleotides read TGTGCCAGCAGTCCTCTTTGGGGCGCTGAAGCTTTCTTT. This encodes CASSPLWGAEAFF.